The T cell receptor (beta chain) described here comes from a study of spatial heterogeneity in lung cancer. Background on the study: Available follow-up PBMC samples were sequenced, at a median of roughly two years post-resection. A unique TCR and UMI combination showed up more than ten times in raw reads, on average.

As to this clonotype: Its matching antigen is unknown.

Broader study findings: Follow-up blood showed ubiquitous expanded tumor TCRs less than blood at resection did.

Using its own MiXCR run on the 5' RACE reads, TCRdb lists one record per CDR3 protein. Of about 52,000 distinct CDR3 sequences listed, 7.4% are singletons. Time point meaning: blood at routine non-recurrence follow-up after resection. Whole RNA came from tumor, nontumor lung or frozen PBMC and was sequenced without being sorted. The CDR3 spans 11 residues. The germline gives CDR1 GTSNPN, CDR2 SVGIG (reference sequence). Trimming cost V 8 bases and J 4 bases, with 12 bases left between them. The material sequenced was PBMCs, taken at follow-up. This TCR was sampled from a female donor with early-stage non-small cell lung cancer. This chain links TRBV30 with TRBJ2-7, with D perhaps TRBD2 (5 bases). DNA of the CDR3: TGTGCCGTGGGGAGCCGGTACGAGCAGTACTTC. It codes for CAVGSRYEQYF. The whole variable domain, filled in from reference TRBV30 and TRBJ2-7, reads SQTIHQWPATLVQPVGSPLSLECTVEGTSNPNLYWYRQAAGRGLQLLFYSVGIGQISSEVPQNLSASRPQDRQFILSSKKLLLSDSGFYLCAVGSRYEQYFGPGTRLTVT.